A single sample is the source of the 8 T cell receptor beta chains below, sequenced in a study of cytomegalovirus exposure and HLA in healthy donors. Primers: 60 Vbeta forward and 13 Jbeta reverse. Profiling relied on immunoSEQ multiplex PCR, and the TCRdb table lists in-frame clones only, not all of them. The sample records approximately 190,000 clones, around 75% being singletons. The sample consisted of PBMCs. Receptor source: a man aged 40-50 years in good health and CMV-seropositive.

The DNA of the CDR3 is TGTGCCAGCAGCCTAACGGGACAGTCTAGTTCCGGGGAGCTGTTTTTT. This sequence encodes CASSLTGQSSSGELFF. V gene TRBV7-2 combines with J gene TRBJ2-2; 7 bases line up with TRBD1. The J segment lost 6 bases and the V segment lost 5 bases, leaving 12 bases of the junction unmatched. Per the germline V gene, CDR1 is SGHTA and CDR2 is FQGNSA. The CDR3 is made up of 16 amino acids. The whole variable domain, filled in from reference TRBV7-2 and TRBJ2-2, reads GAGVSQSPSNKVTEKGKDVELRCDPISGHTALYWYRQSLGQGLEFLIYFQGNSAPDKSGLPSDRFSAERTGGSVSTLTIQRTQQEDSAVYLCASSLTGQSSSGELFFGEGSRLTVL.

This clone was seen a single time. V usage is TRBV7-9 and J usage is TRBJ2-3, with a tentative D call TRBD1 (5 bases). Trimming pared 8 bases from V and 3 bases from J, leaving 15 bases between. In germline, CDR1 is SEHNR, CDR2 FQNEAQ (reference sequence). This CDR3 comprises 14 residues. Here the CDR3 reads CASQTQGRTDTQYF. As DNA, the CDR3 is TGTGCCAGCCAAACCCAGGGCCGAACAGATACGCAGTATTTT.

Turning to this clone: One end of the junction does not line up with germline, which may come from a read error. In DNA, the CDR3 is TGTTCCAGCAGCCCTCAGGGGGCAAGTGGAAACACCATATATTTT. This translates into CSSSPQGASGNTIYF. The V call is TRBV7-9, the J call TRBJ1-3; 8 positions match TRBD1. This CDR3 is 15 amino acids long. CDR1 is SEHNR and CDR2 is FQNEAQ in the germline V gene (reference sequence).

The chain links TRBV13 to TRBJ2-7, with TRBD1 matching 7 bases. Germline V gene lookup returns CDR1 PRHDT and CDR2 FYEKMQ (reference sequence). CDR3 length: 12 amino acids. With V trimmed by 5 bases and J by 5 bases, 3 bases remained unmatched. In DNA form, the CDR3 reads TGTGCCAGCAGCCTAGACAGGGACGAGCAGTACTTC. Its translation: CASSLDRDEQYF.

The chain couples TRBV25-1 to TRBJ2-5; 9 nucleotides line up with TRBD2. Germline CDR1 is MGHDK and CDR2 is SYGVNS. The CDR3 length is 16 residues. V was clipped by 3 bases and J by 1 base; unmatched bases: 6. CDR3 nucleotide sequence: TGTGCCAGCAGTGATCCGACTAGCGGACCCCAAGAGACCCAGTACTTC. Protein sequence: CASSDPTSGPQETQYF.

Comment on this clone: The same CDR3 is also encoded by other DNA sequences in this sample. This rearrangement joins TRBV11-2 to TRBJ2-5; D call uncertain. V was pared by 1 base and J by 5 bases, with 5 bases between. The germline gives CDR1 SGHAT, CDR2 FQNNGV. The CDR3 runs 12 residues. The CDR3 nucleotides are TGTGCCAGCAGCTTAGGGGCGGAGACCCAGTACTTC. Its protein is CASSLGAETQYF.

In DNA form, the CDR3 reads TGTGCCAGCGGCTCCCCAGGGAAAAACACTGAAGCTTTCTTT. Translation: CASGSPGKNTEAFF. The genes are TRBV9 and TRBJ1-1, with a tentative D call TRBD1 (5 bases). Germline values: CDR1 SGDLS, CDR2 YYNGEE. The CDR3 loop spans 14 amino acids. With 7 bases removed from V and 2 bases from J, the gap between germline ends came to 15 bases.

This clone was observed a few times. V is TRBV9 and J is TRBJ2-1; perhaps TRBD2 as D (6 bases). Trimming removed 4 bases at V and 8 bases at J, with 13 bases between. This CDR3 contains 13 residues. The germline gives CDR1 SGDLS, CDR2 YYNGEE. The CDR3 spells CASSSTSTYEQFF. The DNA of the CDR3 is TGTGCCAGCAGCTCCACTAGCACCTATGAGCAGTTCTTC.